The clone carrying this T cell receptor beta chain was observed at least ten times. What it binds is not known. These data belong to a study of T cell repertoires in cytomegalovirus infection. Study background: Used in the study were CMV epitopes, some recently identified and HLA-C-restricted, others well-studied and HLA-B-restricted. Indications came from public TCR beta signatures; they pointed to CMV infection and to a matching HLA type. General study findings and limits: Cumulative frequency of public TCR beta families picked out carriers of CMV plus the relevant HLA. Across the ex vivo response, the dominant clonotypes were HLA-C-restricted CMV-specific TCR beta clonotypes.

V lost 5 bases and J lost 7; bases outside the gene matches: 8. The CDR3 loop spans 15 amino acids. Germline CDR1 is SGHVT and CDR2 is SQSDAQ. In TCRdb, the reads were re-called with MiXCR into one record per CDR3 protein. The table shows tens of thousands of distinct CDR3 sequences, with under 55% occurring only once. The sample consisted of CD8+ T cells from cultured PBMCs, taken from culture after CMV antigen stimulation. The TCR comes from a human donor in good health (CMV status not recorded). Some clones in this sample may be carry-over from other donors' samples. The gene calls are TRBV7-4 and TRBJ2-3; 11 nucleotides match TRBD2. The CDR3 reads CASSKLAGDGNTQYF. Written as DNA, the CDR3 is TGTGCCAGCAGCAAACTAGCGGGAGATGGGAATACGCAGTATTTT.